Sequencing of this T cell receptor (beta chain) was carried out in a study of shared T cell receptors in the human thymus. The protocol was immunoSEQ multiplex PCR, while the TCRdb copy is restricted to in-frame clones and leaves out a portion. This table holds roughly 550,000 clones, more than 75% found once. This sample also appeared in a second study, on human thymus T cells. That paper states: Donation came from healthy Finnish infants having corrective surgery for congenital heart defects. Thymic tissue was derived from resections collected during corrective heart surgery. Usage of V and J genes appeared biased in thymic and blood repertoires. Highly overlapping thymic repertoires in unrelated individuals were reported by related research.

The sequence derives from a boy under two years old with a congenital heart defect. The sequencing input was thymocytes.

The chain's CDR3 is CASTPGPDSSYEQYF. CDR3 nucleotide sequence: TGTGCCAGCACCCCCGGCCCTGACAGCTCCTACGAGCAGTACTTC. The chain is built from TRBV6-5 and TRBJ2-7, with D tentatively TRBD1 (5 bases). This CDR3 spans 15 amino acids. Germline V gives CDR1 MNHEY, CDR2 SVGAGI. Deletions cut 7 bases from V and 0 bases from J, with 16 bases between.